The subject of this entry is one T cell receptor (beta chain). Antigen specificity is unknown. These data belong to a study of resident and recirculating memory T cells in vitiligo. Across the study: Epidermis came from shave biopsies of lesional and nonlesional sites, plus PBMCs.

V was pared by 3 bases and J by 1 base, with 12 bases between. The CDR3 extends over 15 amino acids. Per germline, CDR1 SEHNR and CDR2 FQNEAQ (reference sequence). The protocol was immunoSEQ multiplex PCR, while the TCRdb copy is restricted to in-frame clones and leaves out a portion. The sample has roughly 40,000 clones; over 90% are singletons. No patient showed confetti depigmentation, a clinical sign of active disease. Study observations and caveats: No single dominant TCR clone appeared; lesion clonality varied. Non-conserved TCRs across sites and patients suggested distinct clones per lesion.

This receptor was obtained from a male donor with vitiligo. The sample was blood. This chain uses TRBV7-9 with TRBJ1-1; D gene ambiguous. The CDR3 DNA reads as TGTGCCAGCAGCTTCGGAGGGCTGCGGAACACTGAAGCTTTCTTT. Translation gives CASSFGGLRNTEAFF.